The 14 T cell receptor beta chains below come from one sample, sequenced in a study of human T cells and chemical hapten exposure. In the library, unique molecular identifiers were attached to individual cDNA molecules. TCRdb recomputed calls from the reads with MiXCR, one row per CDR3 protein. The profile shows around 120,000 distinct CDR3 sequences, roughly 8.5% of them singletons. Researchers extracted total RNA from unfractionated whole blood. The sample comprised whole blood. All receptors derive from a human donor in good health. Some clones in this sample may be carry-over from other donors' samples.

This clonotype appeared many times. The chain employs TRBV12-3 or TRBV12-4 and TRBJ1-3; TRBD1 agrees at 9 bases. V was clipped by 6 bases and J by 4 bases; unmatched bases: 4. The CDR3 sequence is 14 residues long. CDR3 in DNA: TGTGCCAGCAGGGGGACAGGGCAAGGAAACACCATATATTTT. Protein product: CASRGTGQGNTIYF.

The gene calls are TRBV12-3 or TRBV12-4 and TRBJ2-2; TRBD2 aligns across 11 bases. Trimming at V came to 11 bases and at J to 6 bases, leaving 20 bases not matched to a gene. The length of the CDR3 is 18 residues. The CDR3 DNA reads TGTGCCTCTCACCCATTGGCTAGCGGGGGGCGGTCGTCCGGGGAGCTGTTTTTT. This encodes CASHPLASGGRSSGELFF.

This clonotype was seen at least ten times. The rearrangement links TRBV4-2 to TRBJ1-1; 8 bases match TRBD1. CDR1 and CDR2 (germline): LGHNA, YNFKEQ. The length of the CDR3 is 14 residues. After removal of 4 bases from V and 7 bases from J, the junction contained 8 bases not matched to a gene. CDR3 DNA: TGTGCCAGCAGCCCTATTTCAGGGGGCGATGAAGCTTTCTTT. It yields the protein CASSPISGGDEAFF.

This clonotype was found many times. The chain carries TRBV24-1 and TRBJ2-3; D ambiguous. The V gene's germline CDR1 is KGHDR and CDR2 SFDVKD. The CDR3 consists of 15 residues. V was clipped by 5 bases and J by 6 bases, with 17 bases between them. The CDR3 coding sequence is TGTGCCACCAGTGGGCCCGGGCTATCCGGCGATACGCAGTATTTT. This gives the protein CATSGPGLSGDTQYF.

This sequence joins TRBV2 and TRBJ2-7, with a tentative D call TRBD1 (6 bases). The V gene's germline CDR1 is SNHLY and CDR2 FYNNEI. CDR3 size: 12 residues. The V gene lost 8 bases and the J gene lost 3 bases, with 11 bases spanning the gap. Here the CDR3 DNA reads TGTGCCAGCTCCCGGGACATCTACGAGCAGTACTTC. The encoded protein is CASSRDIYEQYF.

This clonotype was seen only a few times. The chain is built from TRBV5-1 and TRBJ2-1; 7 bases map to TRBD1. The CDR3 is 14 residues long. Unmatched junction bases numbered 4, after V lost 5 bases and J lost 2 bases. Germline V gene data show CDR1 as SGHRS and CDR2 as YFSETQ. For the CDR3, the DNA is TGCGCCAGCAGACCCGGGACAGCCTACAATGAGCAGTTCTTC. Translating it yields CASRPGTAYNEQFF.

The table lists this clonotype with many counts. The chain couples TRBV7-9 to TRBJ2-2, with D perhaps TRBD2 (5 bases). This CDR3 spans 13 amino acids. From germline, CDR1 is SEHNR and CDR2 FQNEAQ (reference sequence). V dropped 3 bases and J dropped 10 bases, with 12 bases sitting between them. CDR3 protein: CASSLRVGEELFF. In DNA, the CDR3 is TGTGCCAGCAGCTTGCGGGTTGGAGAGGAGCTGTTTTTT.

This clonotype was picked up a small number of times. V and J are TRBV6-6 and TRBJ2-7; D gene ambiguous. Germline-derived CDR1 and CDR2 are MNHNY and SVGAGI (reference sequence). The ends were cut back, 0 bases at V and 5 bases at J, with 2 bases in the middle. This CDR3 has 11 residues. The CDR3 protein is CASSYSNEQYF. As DNA, the CDR3 is TGTGCCAGCAGTTACTCGAACGAGCAGTACTTC.

Only a few counts were recorded for this clonotype. The J gene is TRBJ2-7, the V gene TRBV10-3; D tentatively fits TRBD1 or TRBD2 (5 bases each). From germline, CDR1 is ENHRY and CDR2 SYGVKD. V was cut by 5 bases and J by 4 bases, with 21 bases left in between. The CDR3 totals 16 residues. DNA for the CDR3: TGTGCCATCAGTTCGGACGGACGGGGCGTTAATTACGAGCAGTACTTC. This translates into CAISSDGRGVNYEQYF.

In its sample, this clonotype was seen many times. V usage is TRBV27 and J usage is TRBJ1-6; D is undetermined. Germline V gene sequence: CDR1 MNHEY, CDR2 SMNVEV (reference sequence). Trimming took off 5 bases at V and 7 bases at J, with 12 bases between the two ends. This CDR3 comprises 14 residues. The CDR3 loop is CASSLRRENSPLHF. DNA for the CDR3: TGTGCCAGCAGTCTTCGACGGGAAAATTCACCCCTCCACTTT.

This clonotype was counted ten times or more. The V call is TRBV7-2, the J call TRBJ1-4, with D uncertain. Germline CDR1 and CDR2: SGHTA and FQGNSA. Deletions cut 2 bases from V and 0 bases from J, with 4 bases between. The CDR3 is made up of 14 amino acids. The DNA of the CDR3 is TGTGCCAGCAGCTTATGGGCAACTAATGAAAAACTGTTTTTT. It is translated as CASSLWATNEKLFF. The full variable domain, rest sourced from reference TRBV7-2 and TRBJ1-4, is GAGVSQSPSNKVTEKGKDVELRCDPISGHTALYWYRQSLGQGLEFLIYFQGNSAPDKSGLPSDRFSAERTGGSVSTLTIQRTQQEDSAVYLCASSLWATNEKLFFGSGTQLSVL.

In this sample, this clonotype turned up a few times. The chain employs TRBV7-9 and TRBJ2-1, with D unclear. In germline, CDR1 is SEHNR, CDR2 FQNEAQ (reference sequence). V gave up 5 bases and J gave up 2 bases, with 16 bases separating them. This CDR3 comprises 16 residues. CDR3 sequence reads: CASSPGDGGTYNEQFF. CDR3 DNA: TGTGCCAGCAGCCCTGGCGACGGCGGTACCTACAATGAGCAGTTCTTC.

This clonotype was found many times. This rearrangement joins TRBV6-6 to TRBJ2-3; D may correspond to TRBD1 or TRBD2 (5 bases each). Germline assignment: CDR1 MNHNY and CDR2 SVGAGI (reference sequence). This CDR3 comprises 17 residues. With 0 bases removed from V and 5 bases from J, the gap between germline ends came to 18 bases. The CDR3 is CASSYSFREGKEDTQYF. CDR3 coding DNA: TGTGCCAGCAGTTACTCGTTCAGAGAGGGGAAAGAAGATACGCAGTATTTT.

In its sample, this clonotype was seen many times. V is TRBV20-1 and J is TRBJ1-2; TRBD1 matches 7 bases. The J segment lost 2 bases and the V segment lost 1 base, leaving 7 bases of the junction unmatched. Looked up from germline, CDR1 is DFQATT and CDR2 is SNEGSKA (reference sequence). CDR3 length: 15 residues. CDR3 bases: TGCAGTGCTAGAGCGGTATTACAGGGGAACTATGGCTACACCTTC. Its protein product is CSARAVLQGNYGYTF.